This TCR beta chain is from a study of T cells in women clearing cervical HPV infection. Study background: With HLA typing for only a few women, HLA confounding remains possible.

Study outcomes and limitations: Associations may precede or follow infection; HPV-specific or memory T cells were not isolated. Repertoire richness, not evenness, was significantly elevated in CIN3+ cases versus controls.

The CDR3 is 15 residues long. Germline V gives CDR1 LNHDA, CDR2 SQIVND (reference sequence). This table comes from immunoSEQ multiplex PCR, and its TCRdb copy is limited to in-frame clones, with some not included. This repertoire comprises about 37,000 clones; its ten largest clones make up about 1.6%. Turning to this clone: Its target is not known. The read stops 3 residues short of the end of the CDR3; the missing end is completed from the germline J gene.

The TCR comes from a woman aged 18 to 75 with a cervical HPV16 infection that either progressed to CIN3+ or cleared (not recorded which). The rearrangement joins TRBV19 to TRBJ2-2; D gene ambiguous. Sequenced sample: blood buffy coat. CDR3 amino acids: CASSMMRATNEKLFF. The CDR3 bases that were read are TGTGCCAGTAGTATGATGAGAGCAACTAATGAAAAG. Based on the CDR3 plus reference TRBV19 and TRBJ2-2, the full variable domain is DGGITQSPKYLFRKEGQNVTLSCEQNLNHDAMYWYRQDPGQGLRLIYYSQIVNDFQKGDIAEGYSVSREKKESFPLTVTSAQKNPTAFYLCASSMMRATNEKLFFGEGSRLTVL.